The rows below give T cell receptor beta chains drawn from one sample of a study of cytomegalovirus exposure and HLA in healthy donors. Method: immunoSEQ multiplex PCR; TCRdb's copy keeps in-frame clones and lacks some. The table lists 150,000 to 200,000 clones, around 80% of them singletons. The sequenced sample consisted of PBMCs. Every receptor here comes from a woman aged 40 to 50 in good health and CMV-seronegative. Each CDR3 is given with its conserved first and last residue. The order of the fields is V gene, J gene, clone size, D gene, CDR3 protein, CDR3 DNA. The D gene is left open where the match is weak. Not all rows give a size; the values are once, few, many and, for expanded clones, a class.

TRBV11-2,TRBJ1-1,.,.,CASSFSDPGTRRRFF,TGTGCCAGCAGCTTCTCCGACCCCGGGACAAGGCGTCGTTTCTTT
TRBV27,TRBJ2-7,.,.,CASSFRRWGVYEQYF,TGTGCCAGCAGTTTTCGACGGTGGGGGGTCTACGAGCAGTACTTC
TRBV2,TRBJ2-7,.,TRBD2,CASRSGTSGFYEQYF,TGTGCCAGCAGGTCCGGGACTAGCGGTTTCTACGAGCAGTACTTC
TRBV19,TRBJ2-3,.,.,CASSIGSASGDTQYF,TGTGCCAGTAGTATAGGAAGCGCCAGCGGGGATACGCAGTATTTT
TRBV6-5,TRBJ1-5,few,.,CASSYSSRRDQPQHF,TGTGCCAGCAGTTACTCGTCCCGCCGGGATCAGCCCCAGCATTTT
TRBV12-5,TRBJ1-5,.,.,CASGFSGAGNQPQHF,TGTGCTAGTGGTTTCTCAGGGGCGGGCAATCAGCCCCAGCATTTT
TRBV28,TRBJ2-7,.,TRBD1,CASFSDRVCEQYF,TGTGCCAGCTTCTCGGACAGGGTATGCGAGCAGTACTTC
TRBV7-2,TRBJ2-5,.,.,CAVSGSLGGETQYF,TGTGCCGTATCAGGGAGCTTGGGGGGAGAGACCCAGTACTTC
TRBV5-1,TRBJ2-7,.,.,CASSFGGTYEQYF,TGCGCCAGCAGCTTCGGGGGAACCTACGAGCAGTACTTC
TRBV27,TRBJ2-2,.,TRBD1,CASSPRPPPTGAGELFF,TGTGCCAGCAGTCCGCGACCCCCGCCGACAGGGGCCGGGGAGCTGTTTTTT
TRBV4-1,TRBJ2-3,.,TRBD2,CASSAAGVTDTQYF,TGCGCCAGCAGCGCGGCGGGGGTCACAGATACGCAGTATTTT
TRBV5-1,TRBJ2-1,once,TRBD2,CATSGSSYNEQFF,TGCGCCACTAGCGGGAGCTCCTACAATGAGCAGTTCTTC
TRBV6-4,TRBJ2-7,.,TRBD2,CASSQPGTNFYEQYF,TGTGCCAGCAGTCAACCCGGGACTAATTTCTACGAGCAGTACTTC
TRBV6-4,TRBJ2-1,once,TRBD2,CASSVSSGSGAYNEQFF,TGTGCCAGCAGTGTCTCCAGCGGGAGTGGGGCATACAATGAGCAGTTCTTC
TRBV6-6,TRBJ1-4,few,.,CASSEEKLFF,TGTGCCAGCAGTGAGGAAAAACTGTTTTTT
TRBV13,TRBJ2-3,few,.,CASSHSGDTQYF,TGTGCCAGCAGCCATTCGGGGGATACGCAGTATTTT
TRBV6-1,TRBJ1-4,once,.,CASSVRGGEKLFF,TGTGCCAGCAGTGTGCGGGGAGGGGAAAAACTGTTTTTT
TRBV13,TRBJ2-7,.,TRBD1,CASSYGQGRSYEQYF,TGTGCCAGCAGCTACGGACAGGGTCGATCCTACGAGCAGTACTTC
TRBV28,TRBJ1-4,.,.,CASSSATGTNEKLFF,TGTGCCAGCAGTTCCGCGACAGGAACTAATGAAAAACTGTTTTTT
TRBV30,TRBJ1-3,.,.,CAWKRRGTISGNTIYF,TGTGCCTGGAAACGGCGGGGCACTATCTCTGGAAACACCATATATTTT
TRBV5-1,TRBJ2-7,.,TRBD1,CASSFPGGEEQYF,TGCGCCAGCAGCTTCCCAGGGGGCGAGGAGCAGTACTTC
TRBV7-9,TRBJ2-1,once,TRBD2,CASSPRSSGSYNEQFF,TGTGCCAGCAGCCCCCGTTCTAGCGGGAGCTACAATGAGCAGTTCTTC
TRBV2,TRBJ2-1,few,.,CASSEISGSYNEQFF,TGTGCCAGCAGTGAAATTAGCGGCTCCTACAATGAGCAGTTCTTC
TRBV6-6,TRBJ1-2,few,.,CASSYSRAANYGYTF,TGTGCCAGCAGTTACTCGAGGGCCGCAAACTATGGCTACACCTTC
TRBV12-2,TRBJ2-7,.,.,CASWPSGPGPYEQYF,TGTGCAAGTTGGCCAAGTGGCCCTGGCCCCTACGAGCAGTACTTC
TRBV19,TRBJ2-6,few,.,CASSPGSSGANVLTF,TGTGCCAGTAGTCCAGGGTCCTCTGGGGCCAACGTCCTGACTTTC
TRBV7-9,TRBJ2-7,once,.,CASSPLSYEQYF,TGTGCCAGCAGCCCTCTATCCTACGAGCAGTACTTC
TRBV28,TRBJ2-6,.,TRBD2,CASSPPGGSGANVLTF,TGTGCCAGCAGTCCTCCGGGGGGCTCTGGGGCCAACGTCCTGACTTTC
TRBV2,TRBJ2-2,.,TRBD1,CASTEDRGGTGELFF,TGTGCCAGCACCGAAGACAGGGGAGGAACCGGGGAGCTGTTTTTT
TRBV5-1,TRBJ1-4,.,TRBD1,CASTPGQFNEKLFF,TGCGCCAGCACCCCGGGACAGTTTAATGAAAAACTGTTTTTT
TRBV5-4,TRBJ1-2,.,.,CASSSRREGYGYTF,TGTGCCAGCAGCTCTCGAAGGGAGGGCTATGGCTACACCTTC
TRBV29-1,TRBJ2-7,few,TRBD1,CSYETGGYEQYF,TGCAGCTACGAGACAGGGGGGTACGAGCAGTACTTC
TRBV7-2,TRBJ1-2,.,TRBD1,CASSLGQGYGYTF,TGTGCCAGCAGCTTGGGACAGGGGTATGGCTACACCTTC
TRBV5-6,TRBJ1-1,few,TRBD1,CASSMTGTGTLEAFF,TGTGCCAGCAGCATGACCGGGACAGGGACTTTGGAAGCTTTCTTT
TRBV14,TRBJ2-7,.,TRBD2,CASSQGPSGSYEQYF,TGTGCCAGCAGCCAAGGCCCTAGCGGCTCCTACGAGCAGTACTTC
TRBV9,TRBJ1-2,.,TRBD1,CASSVDRDRGNYGYTF,TGTGCCAGCAGCGTAGATAGGGACAGAGGTAACTATGGCTACACCTTC
TRBV5-1,TRBJ1-3,.,TRBD1,CASSYLTGLTGNTIYF,TGCGCCAGCAGCTACCTGACAGGGTTAACCGGAAACACCATATATTTT
TRBV5-1,TRBJ1-5,few,TRBD1,CASSLDGTDNQPQHF,TGCGCCAGCAGCTTGGACGGGACAGACAATCAGCCCCAGCATTTT
TRBV5-8,TRBJ1-6,.,.,CASSLETPGYNSPLHF,TGTGCCAGCAGCTTGGAGACCCCCGGGTATAATTCACCCCTCCACTTT
TRBV14,TRBJ1-1,.,.,CASSQGPLRIFF,TGTGCCAGCAGCCAAGGCCCTCTCAGGATTTTCTTT
TRBV6-4,TRBJ2-2,.,.,CASSVSPSNTGELFF,TGTGCCAGCAGTGTATCCCCCTCGAACACCGGGGAGCTGTTTTTT